A single T cell receptor (beta chain) is shown here with its context. The antigen is undetermined. This specimen comes from a study of OX40 agonist ivuxolimab in advanced cancers. Findings and limits, study-wide: The study did not work out the antigen specificity of the expanded peripheral T cells.

Assay used: immunoSEQ multiplex PCR; TCRdb lists only in-frame clones, some missing. Among roughly 87,000 clones, approximately 90% were seen once, and the ten largest hold about 9.4%. Trimming took 0 bases from V and 4 from J; bases not matched to a gene: 2. The germline V gene encodes CDR1 MNHEY and CDR2 SVGAGI. The CDR3 runs 14 residues. The sequenced sample was CD4+ or CD8+ T cells sorted from blood, obtained in a trial of the OX40 agonist ivuxolimab. This TCR came from an adult with an advanced solid tumor such as melanoma, head and neck, liver or kidney cancer. This rearrangement joins TRBV6-5 to TRBJ2-5; 7 bases match TRBD2. The CDR3 here is CASSYSTGGETQYF. For the CDR3, the DNA is TGTGCCAGCAGTTACTCGACGGGAGGAGAGACCCAGTACTTC.